These 7 T cell receptor beta chains originate from one sample sequenced in a study of T cells in Graves' hyperthyroidism and ophthalmopathy. TCR beta CDR3 sequences were amplified from RNA transcripts. With the HTBI primer set, the TCR CDR3 went through a first round of RT-PCR. TCRdb passed the multiplex PCR reads through MiXCR, listing each CDR3 protein once. This table holds 690,000 or so distinct CDR3 sequences, 15% to 20% found once. Specimen: blood. These receptor sequences come from a woman between 45 and 60 years old with Graves' hyperthyroidism that later progressed to Graves' ophthalmopathy.

The chain recombines TRBV3-1 with TRBJ2-5; 7 nucleotides agree with TRBD2. Trimming took 2 bases from V and 0 from J; bases not matched to a gene: 9. The germline gives CDR1 LGHDT, CDR2 YNNKEL (reference sequence). The CDR3 has 17 residues. CDR3 nucleotide sequence: TGTGCCAGCAGCCAATGGCCAGCGGGAACGTACCAAGAGACCCAGTACTTC. This sequence encodes CASSQWPAGTYQETQYF.

This clonotype showed up many times. J is TRBJ2-7 and V is TRBV12-3 or TRBV12-4; 7 bases fit TRBD1. With 6 bases clipped from V and 4 bases from J, the junction kept 12 bases outside the gene matches. This CDR3 spans 15 amino acids. In DNA, the CDR3 is TGTGCCAGCAGCAGAACCGGGACAGAAAAATACGAGCAGTACTTC. Its protein is CASSRTGTEKYEQYF.

There are many counts of this clonotype. The chain combines TRBV7-2 with TRBJ1-1; D is unresolved. The germline CDR1 and CDR2 sequences are SGHTA and FQGNSA. V was cut by 1 base and J by 1 base, with 13 bases left in between. The CDR3 runs to 16 residues. CDR3 loop: CASSLGVYSRNTEAFF. CDR3 sequence (DNA): TGTGCCAGCAGCTTAGGCGTTTATAGCAGGAACACTGAAGCTTTCTTT.

In its sample, this clonotype was seen many times. This chain uses TRBV6-1 with TRBJ2-7; TRBD1 matches 8 bases. With V trimmed by 1 base and J by 6 bases, 5 bases remained unmatched. The CDR3 has 14 amino acids. Looked up from germline, CDR1 is MNHNS and CDR2 is SASEGT. CDR3 nucleotide sequence: TGTGCCAGCAGTGAAGACAGGGGGTTCTTCGAGCAGTACTTC. Translating it yields CASSEDRGFFEQYF.

A few counts support this clonotype. V gene TRBV7-9 combines with J gene TRBJ2-7; tentative D call: TRBD1 (6 bases). V was cut by 2 bases and J by 2 bases, with 13 bases left in between. The CDR3 spans 15 residues. From germline, CDR1 is SEHNR and CDR2 FQNEAQ (reference sequence). CDR3 DNA: TGTGCCAGCAGCTTAAGGGCAGGGGTAACCTACGAGCAGTACTTC. Translation gives CASSLRAGVTYEQYF.

V and J are TRBV20-1 and TRBJ1-5; 12 bases match TRBD1. Germline CDR1 reads DFQATT; CDR2 reads SNEGSKA (reference sequence). V shed 3 bases, J shed 6 bases, and the junction held 6 bases outside the gene matches. The CDR3 is made up of 15 amino acids. CDR3 residues: CSASPGQGAVQPQHF. The CDR3 DNA follows: TGCAGTGCTAGCCCGGGACAGGGGGCGGTTCAGCCCCAGCATTTT.

The V gene is TRBV20-1, the J gene TRBJ2-2; 9 bases agree with TRBD1. CDR1 is DFQATT, CDR2 SNEGSKA, per germline (reference sequence). Losses at the gene ends were 0 bases for V and 1 base for J; bases not matched to a gene: 9. The CDR3 contains 18 residues. CDR3: CSARDLKTGGRNTGELFF. As DNA, the CDR3 is TGCAGTGCTAGAGACTTAAAAACAGGGGGCAGGAACACCGGGGAGCTGTTTTTT.